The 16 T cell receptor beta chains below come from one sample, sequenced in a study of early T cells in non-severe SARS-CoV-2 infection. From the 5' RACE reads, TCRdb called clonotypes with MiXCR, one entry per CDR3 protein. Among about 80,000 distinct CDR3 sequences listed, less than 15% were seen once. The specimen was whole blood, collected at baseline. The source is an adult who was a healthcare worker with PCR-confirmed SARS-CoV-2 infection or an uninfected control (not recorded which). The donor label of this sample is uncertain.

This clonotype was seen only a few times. The CDR3 nucleotides read TGCAGTGCTACAGGGGGCACTGAAGCTTTCTTT. Protein: CSATGGTEAFF. The rearrangement joins TRBV20-1 to TRBJ1-1, with 7 positions matching TRBD1. The length of the CDR3 is 11 residues. The trim removed 4 bases at V and 4 bases at J, leaving 0 bases unmatched. Germline CDR1 and CDR2: DFQATT and SNEGSKA (reference sequence).

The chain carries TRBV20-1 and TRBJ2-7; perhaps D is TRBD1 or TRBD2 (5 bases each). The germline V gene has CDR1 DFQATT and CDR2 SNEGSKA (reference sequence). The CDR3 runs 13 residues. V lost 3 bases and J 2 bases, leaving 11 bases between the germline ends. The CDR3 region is CSARAGSTYEQYF. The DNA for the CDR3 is TGCAGTGCTAGGGCAGGGAGTACCTACGAGCAGTACTTC.

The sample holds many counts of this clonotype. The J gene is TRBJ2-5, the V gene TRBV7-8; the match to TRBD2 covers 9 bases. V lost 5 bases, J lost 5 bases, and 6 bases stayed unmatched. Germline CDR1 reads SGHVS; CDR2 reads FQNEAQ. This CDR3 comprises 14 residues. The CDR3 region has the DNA TGTGCCAGCAGCCTTTTAGCGGGAGCTGAGACCCAGTACTTC. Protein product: CASSLLAGAETQYF. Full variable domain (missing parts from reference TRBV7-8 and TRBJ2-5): GAGVSQSPRYKVAKRGQDVALRCDPISGHVSLFWYQQALGQGPEFLTYFQNEAQLDKSGLPSDRFFAERPEGSVSTLKIQRTQQEDSAVYLCASSLLAGAETQYFGPGTRLLVL.

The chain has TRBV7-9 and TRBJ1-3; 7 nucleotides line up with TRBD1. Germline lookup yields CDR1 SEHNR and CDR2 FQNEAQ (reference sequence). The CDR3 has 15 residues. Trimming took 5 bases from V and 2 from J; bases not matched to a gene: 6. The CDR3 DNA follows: TGTGCCAGCAGCAGAGGGACAGATACTGGAAACACCATATATTTT. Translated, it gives CASSRGTDTGNTIYF. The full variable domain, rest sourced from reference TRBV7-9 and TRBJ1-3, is DTGVSQNPRHKITKRGQNVTFRCDPISEHNRLYWYRQTLGQGPEFLTYFQNEAQLEKSRLLSDRFSAERPKGSFSTLEIQRTEQGDSAMYLCASSRGTDTGNTIYFGEGSWLTVV.

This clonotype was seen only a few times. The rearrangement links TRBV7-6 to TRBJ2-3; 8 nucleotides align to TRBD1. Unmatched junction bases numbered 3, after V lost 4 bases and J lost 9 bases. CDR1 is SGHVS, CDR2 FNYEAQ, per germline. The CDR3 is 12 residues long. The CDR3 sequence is CASSSTGGTQYF. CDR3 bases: TGTGCCAGCAGCTCAACAGGGGGAACGCAGTATTTT.

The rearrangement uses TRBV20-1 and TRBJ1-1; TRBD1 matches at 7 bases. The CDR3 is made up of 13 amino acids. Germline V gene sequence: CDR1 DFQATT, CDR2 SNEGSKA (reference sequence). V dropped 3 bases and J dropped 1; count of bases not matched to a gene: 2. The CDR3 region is CSARYRGNTEAFF. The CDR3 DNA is TGCAGTGCTAGGTACAGGGGGAACACTGAAGCTTTCTTT.

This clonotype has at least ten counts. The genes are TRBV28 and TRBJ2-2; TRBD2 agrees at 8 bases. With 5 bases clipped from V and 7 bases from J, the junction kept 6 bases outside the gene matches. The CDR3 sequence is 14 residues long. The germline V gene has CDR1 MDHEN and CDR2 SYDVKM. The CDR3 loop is CASSAGLVSGELFF. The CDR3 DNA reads TGTGCCAGCAGTGCGGGACTAGTAAGCGGGGAGCTGTTTTTT.

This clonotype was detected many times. Here the CDR3 reads CASSPGGYDNEQFF. The CDR3 nucleotides are TGTGCCAGCAGCCCGGGGGGGTACGATAATGAGCAGTTCTTC. This chain joins TRBV7-3 and TRBJ2-1; 8 bases fit TRBD2. The CDR3 loop spans 14 amino acids. Germline trimming cut 5 bases from V and 7 bases from J; bases unmatched to any gene: 7. Looked up from germline, CDR1 is SGHTA and CDR2 is FQGTGA.

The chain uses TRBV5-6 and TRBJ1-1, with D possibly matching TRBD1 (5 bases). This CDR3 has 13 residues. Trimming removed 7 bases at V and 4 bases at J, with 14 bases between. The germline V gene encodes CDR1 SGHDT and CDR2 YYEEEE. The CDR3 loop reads CASCHGGSTEAFF. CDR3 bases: TGTGCCAGCTGCCACGGGGGGTCCACTGAAGCTTTCTTT.

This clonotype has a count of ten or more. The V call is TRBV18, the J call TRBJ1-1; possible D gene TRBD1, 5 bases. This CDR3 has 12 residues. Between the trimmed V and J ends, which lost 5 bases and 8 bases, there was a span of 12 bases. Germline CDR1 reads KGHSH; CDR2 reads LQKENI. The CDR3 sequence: CASSLTSGEAFF. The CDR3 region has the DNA TGTGCCAGCTCATTAACATCAGGGGAAGCTTTCTTT.

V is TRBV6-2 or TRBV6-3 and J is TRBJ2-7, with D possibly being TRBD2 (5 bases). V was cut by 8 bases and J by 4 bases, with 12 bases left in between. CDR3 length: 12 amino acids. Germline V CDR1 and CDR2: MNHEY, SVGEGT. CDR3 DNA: TGTGCCAGCCTAGGGAGTCAGTACGAGCAGTACTTC. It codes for CASLGSQYEQYF.

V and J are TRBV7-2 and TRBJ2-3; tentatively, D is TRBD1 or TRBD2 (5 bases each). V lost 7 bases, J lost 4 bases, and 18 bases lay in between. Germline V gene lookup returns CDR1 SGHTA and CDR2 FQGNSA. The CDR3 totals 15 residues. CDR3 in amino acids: CASKGDPSAADTQYF. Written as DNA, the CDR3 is TGTGCCAGCAAAGGGGACCCTTCCGCGGCAGATACGCAGTATTTT.

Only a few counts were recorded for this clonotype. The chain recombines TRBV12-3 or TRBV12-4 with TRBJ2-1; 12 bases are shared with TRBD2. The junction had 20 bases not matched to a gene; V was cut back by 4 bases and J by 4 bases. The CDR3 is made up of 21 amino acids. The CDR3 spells CASSSYWTGLAGGTFYNEQFF. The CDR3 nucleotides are TGTGCCAGCAGTTCTTACTGGACAGGCCTAGCGGGAGGGACTTTTTACAATGAGCAGTTCTTC.

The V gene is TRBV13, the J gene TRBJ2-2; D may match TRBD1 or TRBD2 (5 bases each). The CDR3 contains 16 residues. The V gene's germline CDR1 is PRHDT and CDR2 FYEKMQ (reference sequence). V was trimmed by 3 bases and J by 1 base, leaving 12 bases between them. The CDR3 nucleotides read TGTGCCAGCAGCTTGGGTCGGGGCTTGAACACCGGGGAGCTGTTTTTT. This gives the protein CASSLGRGLNTGELFF.

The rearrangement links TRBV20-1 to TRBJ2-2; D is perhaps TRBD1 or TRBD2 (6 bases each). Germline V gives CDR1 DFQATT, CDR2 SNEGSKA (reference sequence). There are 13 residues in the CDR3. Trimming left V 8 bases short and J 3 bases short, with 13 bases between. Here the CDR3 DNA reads TGCAGTATTGACAGGAGGGACACCGGGGAGCTGTTTTTT. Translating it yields CSIDRRDTGELFF.

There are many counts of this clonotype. The CDR3 region has the DNA TGTGCCAGCAGCGCAGTGACAGGGGAGATGAGGAATGAGCAGTTCTTC. Its protein product is CASSAVTGEMRNEQFF. The rearrangement links TRBV9 to TRBJ2-1; 8 bases match TRBD1. Losses at the gene ends were 3 bases for V and 7 bases for J; bases not matched to a gene: 12. This CDR3 is built from 16 residues. Germline CDR1 SGDLS, CDR2 YYNGEE.